This is a list of T cell receptor beta chains from one sample in a study of blood T cell repertoires in COVID-19. Sequenced by immunoSEQ multiplex PCR; TCRdb stores in-frame clones only, minus some. The sample has a few hundred thousand clones; roughly nine tenths are singletons. Sample: PBMCs or T cells enriched from blood (not recorded which). Every receptor here comes from a young woman who had recovered from COVID-19. Both conserved end residues are part of each CDR3. The order of the fields is D gene, J gene, clone size, V gene, CDR3 protein, CDR3 DNA. D genes are given only for firm matches. Clone size is stated in some rows and not others, as once, few, many or a class when expanded.

.,TRBJ2-5,.,TRBV18,CASSPGLAGETQYF,TGTGCCAGCTCGCCTGGGCTGGCGGGAGAGACCCAGTACTTC
.,TRBJ1-1,.,TRBV21-1,CASSKLTGLNTEAFF,TGTGCCAGCAGCAAGCTGACAGGGCTGAACACTGAAGCTTTCTTT
.,TRBJ1-5,.,TRBV19,CASSSRIDQPQHF,TGTGCCAGTAGCTCGCGGATAGATCAGCCCCAGCATTTT
TRBD1,TRBJ2-1,once,TRBV10-3,CAITQTPGTGVNEQFF,TGTGCCATCACCCAAACTCCCGGGACAGGAGTTAATGAGCAGTTCTTC
.,TRBJ1-2,.,TRBV5-5,CASSSPSGDGYTF,TGTGCCAGCAGCTCCCCGAGCGGGGATGGCTACACCTTC
TRBD2,TRBJ2-1,.,TRBV29-1,CSVVASGVGEQFF,TGCAGCGTTGTAGCTAGCGGGGTAGGTGAGCAGTTCTTC
.,TRBJ1-5,.,TRBV20-1,CSASSSAAYNQPQHF,TGCAGTGCTAGTAGTTCGGCAGCGTACAATCAGCCCCAGCATTTT
TRBD2,TRBJ2-7,.,TRBV5-1,CASSMGTSSHEQYF,TGCGCCAGCAGCATGGGGACTAGCAGCCACGAGCAGTACTTC
.,TRBJ1-2,.,TRBV7-2,CASSLVLYGYTF,TGTGCCAGCAGCCTAGTTTTATATGGCTACACCTTC
.,TRBJ2-7,.,TRBV7-3,CASSSRQRGEQYF,TGTGCCAGCAGCTCCAGGCAACGGGGAGAGCAGTACTTC
.,TRBJ2-7,.,TRBV15,CATSKIKLSRGSTGEQYF,TGTGCCACCAGCAAAATCAAGCTAAGCAGGGGATCAACGGGGGAGCAGTACTTC
.,TRBJ1-5,.,TRBV15,CATSSEQQPPQHF,TGTGCCACCAGCAGCGAACAGCAACCCCCCCAGCATTTT
.,TRBJ2-6,.,TRBV19,CASSSLSSGANVLTF,TGTGCCAGTAGTTCTCTTAGCTCTGGGGCCAACGTCCTGACTTTC
TRBD1,TRBJ2-7,.,TRBV6-5,CASNIRQGDEQYF,TGTGCCAGCAATATACGACAGGGCGACGAGCAGTACTTC
.,TRBJ2-4,.,TRBV11-2,CASSEISGAKNIQYF,TGTGCCAGCAGCGAAATTTCCGGGGCCAAAAACATTCAGTACTTC
TRBD1,TRBJ2-7,.,TRBV7-9,CASSLHPGQGNSYEQYF,TGTGCCAGCAGCTTACACCCGGGACAGGGGAATTCCTACGAGCAGTACTTC